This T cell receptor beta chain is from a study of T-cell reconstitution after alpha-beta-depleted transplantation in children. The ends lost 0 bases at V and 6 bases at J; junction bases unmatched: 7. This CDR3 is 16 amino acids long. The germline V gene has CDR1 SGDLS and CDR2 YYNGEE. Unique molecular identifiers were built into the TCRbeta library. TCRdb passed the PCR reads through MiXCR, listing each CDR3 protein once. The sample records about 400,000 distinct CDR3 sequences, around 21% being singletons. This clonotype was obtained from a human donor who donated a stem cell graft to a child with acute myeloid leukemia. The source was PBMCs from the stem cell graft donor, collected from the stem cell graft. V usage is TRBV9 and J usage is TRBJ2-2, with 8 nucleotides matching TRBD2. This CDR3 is CASSVGELAVPGELFF. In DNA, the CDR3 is TGTGCCAGCAGCGTAGGAGAACTAGCGGTCCCCGGGGAGCTGTTTTTT.